This passage covers 28 T cell receptor beta chains from one sample sequenced in a study of blood T cell repertoires in COVID-19. The table came from immunoSEQ multiplex PCR; TCRdb's copy has only in-frame clones and leaves some out. Among roughly 330,000 clones listed, around nine tenths were seen once. Sequencing was performed on PBMCs or T cells enriched from blood (not recorded which). The receptors originated from a man under 40 who had recovered from COVID-19.

This clone has just one count. V gene TRBV6-2 or TRBV6-3 combines with J gene TRBJ2-5; 9 bases match TRBD2. The V gene end was trimmed by 6 bases and the J gene end by 6 bases; junction bases not matched to a gene: 2. There are 12 residues in the CDR3. From germline, CDR1 is MNHEY and CDR2 SVGEGT. The CDR3 nucleotides read TGTGCCAGCAGCCTAGCGGGGAAGACCCAGTACTTC. It encodes CASSLAGKTQYF.

In DNA, the CDR3 is TGCGCCAGCAGCCACCCAGCGGGGGGGAGCACAGATACGCAGTATTTT. Translated: CASSHPAGGSTDTQYF. V gene TRBV4-1 combines with J gene TRBJ2-3; 10 bases match TRBD2. Germline trimming cut 3 bases from V and 0 bases from J; bases unmatched to any gene: 3. CDR1 is MGHRA and CDR2 is YSYEKL in the germline V gene. The CDR3 length is 16 residues.

The V and J genes are TRBV21-1 and TRBJ1-2. TRBV21-1 is assigned pseudogene status. The CDR3 spans 15 residues. The CDR3 region is CASSKKRSPRKGYTF. CDR3 coding DNA: TGTGCCAGCAGCAAAAAGCGGTCGCCGAGGAAGGGCTACACCTTC.

The V call is TRBV7-3, the J call TRBJ2-7, with D possibly matching TRBD1 (5 bases). The CDR3 consists of 13 residues. CDR1 is SGHTA and CDR2 is FQGTGA in the germline V gene. Deletions cut 2 bases from V and 5 bases from J, with 10 bases between. CDR3 loop: CASSLQGSNEQYF. The CDR3 DNA is TGTGCCAGCAGCTTACAGGGTTCCAACGAGCAGTACTTC. The complete variable domain, with remaining parts taken from reference TRBV7-3 and TRBJ2-7, reads GAGVSQTPSNKVTEKGKYVELRCDPISGHTALYWYRQSLGQGPEFLIYFQGTGAADDSGLPNDRFFAVRPEGSVSTLKIQRTERGDSAVYLCASSLQGSNEQYFGPGTRLTVT.

V usage is TRBV15 and J usage is TRBJ1-3; the D gene is possibly TRBD1 (6 bases). The CDR3 loop spans 15 amino acids. CDR1 and CDR2 from the germline V gene are LNHNV and YYDKDF (reference sequence). V lost 4 bases and J 4 bases, leaving 14 bases between the germline ends. The CDR3 DNA is TGTGCCACCAGCAAGCCCTGGGGGACAGGAAACACCATATATTTT. This encodes CATSKPWGTGNTIYF.

The table lists this clone with a count of one. This chain links TRBV2 with TRBJ1-1, with D unclear. V was trimmed by 4 bases and J by 4 bases, leaving 13 bases between them. CDR1 and CDR2 from the germline V gene are SNHLY and FYNNEI. This CDR3 has 14 amino acids. The CDR3 nucleotides read TGTGCCAGCAGTGGGTTACAGCCGCCCACTGAAGCTTTCTTT. This translates into CASSGLQPPTEAFF.

Worth noting for this clone: The junction differs from germline at one of its ends, possibly a read error. The chain carries TRBV2 and TRBJ2-7; 8 bases match TRBD1. Germline V lookup: CDR1 SNHLY, CDR2 FYNNEI. This CDR3 spans 15 amino acids. Here the CDR3 reads CASREDRGIRAEQYF. Here the CDR3 DNA reads TGTGCCAGCAGGGAAGACAGGGGCATTAGGGCCGAGCAGTACTTC.

The V and J genes are TRBV5-1 and TRBJ2-7; 8 nucleotides line up with TRBD2. V trimming: 3 bases; J trimming: 5 bases; junction bases outside the gene matches: 10. Germline CDR1 SGHRS, CDR2 YFSETQ. The CDR3 covers 15 residues. DNA of the CDR3: TGCGCCAGCAGCTGGGGTCCGGGAGGGAGCAACGAGCAGTACTTC. Translation: CASSWGPGGSNEQYF. The entire variable domain, with the rest obtained from reference TRBV5-1 and TRBJ2-7, is as follows: KAGVTQTPRYLIKTRGQQVTLSCSPISGHRSVSWYQQTPGQGLQFLFEYFSETQRNKGNFPGRFSGRQFSNSRSEMNVSTLELGDSALYLCASSWGPGGSNEQYFGPGTRLTVT.

The gene calls are TRBV6-5 and TRBJ2-7, with TRBD2 matching over 7 bases. The V gene's germline CDR1 is MNHEY and CDR2 SVGAGI. This CDR3 region has 13 residues. J was trimmed by 5 bases and V by 8 bases; bases with no gene match: 9. CDR3 nucleotide sequence: TGTGCCAGCGTACTAGCGTCTCCTAACGAGCAGTACTTC. Translation: CASVLASPNEQYF.

The chain combines TRBV10-3 with TRBJ1-4; 9 nucleotides match TRBD1. V was clipped by 4 bases and J by 8 bases; unmatched bases: 8. The germline CDR1 and CDR2 sequences are ENHRY and SYGVKD. This CDR3 is built from 15 residues. CDR3 residues: CAISGGQGGGEKLFF. Here the CDR3 DNA reads TGTGCCATCAGTGGGGGACAGGGAGGGGGCGAAAAACTGTTTTTT.

The CDR3 protein is CASSSQGATYEQYF. CDR3 nucleotides: TGTGCCAGCAGTTCCCAGGGTGCAACCTACGAGCAGTACTTC. The chain joins TRBV28 to TRBJ2-7; tentatively, D is TRBD1 (5 bases). The CDR3 loop spans 14 amino acids. With 4 bases removed from V and 2 bases from J, the gap between germline ends came to 12 bases. Germline lookup yields CDR1 MDHEN and CDR2 SYDVKM.

The chain employs TRBV27 and TRBJ1-2, with TRBD1 matching 8 bases. This CDR3 region has 14 residues. Germline V gene data show CDR1 as MNHEY and CDR2 as SMNVEV (reference sequence). The J segment lost 7 bases and the V segment lost 3 bases, leaving 7 bases of the junction unmatched. CDR3 in amino acids: CASSFIQGGGGYTF. For the CDR3, the DNA is TGTGCCAGCAGTTTTATACAGGGGGGGGGTGGCTACACCTTC.

The chain joins TRBV5-6 to TRBJ1-2; TRBD1 aligns across 8 bases. Germline CDR1 and CDR2: SGHDT and YYEEEE. The CDR3 is 13 amino acids. V shed 2 bases, J shed 5 bases, and the junction held 2 bases outside the gene matches. Here the CDR3 reads CASSLRQGYGYTF. For the CDR3, the DNA is TGTGCCAGCAGCTTACGACAGGGGTATGGCTACACCTTC.

J is TRBJ1-6 and V is TRBV27, with D hard to call. This CDR3 comprises 15 residues. Germline values: CDR1 MNHEY, CDR2 SMNVEV (reference sequence). V lost 3 bases, J lost 2 bases, and 8 bases lay in between. The DNA of the CDR3 is TGTGCCAGCAGTTTGGAGGGCCCCTATAATTCACCCCTCCACTTT. Encoded protein: CASSLEGPYNSPLHF.

The CDR3 spells CATSDPGQYTGELFF. The CDR3, as DNA: TGTGCCACCAGTGACCCGGGACAGTACACCGGGGAGCTGTTTTTT. The chain recombines TRBV24-1 with TRBJ2-2, with TRBD1 matching 7 bases. Germline trimming cut 4 bases from V and 3 bases from J; bases unmatched to any gene: 4. From germline, CDR1 is KGHDR and CDR2 SFDVKD. The length of the CDR3 is 15 residues.

This chain uses TRBV28 with TRBJ1-6; D perhaps matches TRBD1 (5 bases). Germline V gene sequence: CDR1 MDHEN, CDR2 SYDVKM. The CDR3 consists of 15 residues. Trimming pared 1 base from V and 5 bases from J, leaving 9 bases between. The DNA of the CDR3 is TGTGCCAGCAGTTTATCGCAGGGTCATAATTCACCCCTCCACTTT. Amino acids: CASSLSQGHNSPLHF.

V usage is TRBV2 and J usage is TRBJ1-1, with 7 nucleotides matching TRBD1. CDR3 size: 13 residues. The germline gives CDR1 SNHLY, CDR2 FYNNEI. V dropped 6 bases and J dropped 7; count of bases not matched to a gene: 8. The CDR3 DNA reads as TGTGCCAGCAGCAAAGGGGGCGTGATTGAAGCTTTCTTT. Translating gives CASSKGGVIEAFF.

This clone was detected only a few times. The V and J genes are TRBV4-2 and TRBJ1-1, with D uncertain. Per germline, CDR1 LGHNA and CDR2 YNFKEQ. The CDR3 extends over 14 amino acids. V was clipped by 1 base and J by 6 bases, with 12 bases between them. CDR3 DNA: TGTGCCAGCAGCCAAGGGAGGGAGGCGGCTGAAGCTTTCTTT. Encoded protein: CASSQGREAAEAFF.

The chain has TRBV19 and TRBJ1-5; a weak D match, TRBD1 (5 bases). V dropped 3 bases and J dropped 6 bases, with 12 bases sitting between them. CDR3 length equals 14 residues. The germline V gene has CDR1 LNHDA and CDR2 SQIVND (reference sequence). CDR3 residues: CASSMRGDGQPQHF. CDR3 nucleotides: TGTGCCAGTAGTATGCGGGGGGATGGTCAGCCCCAGCATTTT.

This clone came up once. CDR3 amino acids: CASSLSEGAGQYF. In DNA, the CDR3 is TGTGCCAGCAGTTTATCGGAAGGGGCCGGGCAGTACTTC. The chain uses TRBV27 and TRBJ2-7; maybe TRBD1 (5 bases). Germline CDR1 reads MNHEY; CDR2 reads SMNVEV (reference sequence). The length of the CDR3 is 13 residues. Trimming pared 0 bases from V and 9 bases from J, leaving 12 bases between.

This clone has just one count. This CDR3 reads CASSEPGQNYEQYF. CDR3 sequence (DNA): TGTGCCAGCAGTGAACCGGGACAGAACTACGAGCAGTACTTC. The chain carries TRBV6-1 and TRBJ2-7; 7 bases agree with TRBD1. From germline, CDR1 is MNHNS and CDR2 SASEGT. The CDR3 consists of 14 residues. The ends lost 2 bases at V and 3 bases at J; junction bases unmatched: 4.

In its sample, this clone was seen once. CDR3 protein: CASSLLATDTQYF. CDR3 DNA: TGTGCCAGCAGTTTACTAGCCACAGATACGCAGTATTTT. The chain uses TRBV28 and TRBJ2-3, with D perhaps TRBD2 (5 bases). CDR3 size: 13 residues. Germline values: CDR1 MDHEN, CDR2 SYDVKM. The V end lost 2 bases, the J end lost 2 bases, and 5 bases lay between the germline ends.

V usage is TRBV5-5 and J usage is TRBJ2-1; D uncertain. Trimming removed 0 bases from V and 3 bases from J, with 10 bases in between. CDR1 is SGHKS, CDR2 YYEKEE, per germline (reference sequence). This CDR3 region has 15 residues. The CDR3 DNA is TGTGCCAGCAGCTTGGGGGCCAGCTTCTACAATGAGCAGTTCTTC. Protein: CASSLGASFYNEQFF.

The chain is built from TRBV4-1 and TRBJ1-1; 7 nucleotides align to TRBD1. The CDR3 covers 15 residues. The ends lost 0 bases at V and 5 bases at J; junction bases unmatched: 6. In germline, CDR1 is MGHRA, CDR2 YSYEKL. CDR3: CASSQDRGGRTEAFF. The CDR3, as DNA: TGCGCCAGCAGCCAAGATAGAGGGGGCAGGACTGAAGCTTTCTTT.

The chain is built from TRBV5-6 and TRBJ1-1, with D unclear. Germline V gene lookup returns CDR1 SGHDT and CDR2 YYEEEE. V was pared by 3 bases and J by 0 bases, with 6 bases between. The CDR3 covers 13 residues. CDR3 DNA: TGTGCCAGCAGCTATGGCTTGAACACTGAAGCTTTCTTT. This codes for CASSYGLNTEAFF.

This clone was counted only a few times. This chain connects TRBV3-1 (or the pseudogene TRBV3-2) to TRBJ2-7, with 7 bases identical to TRBD2. The V segment lost 4 bases and the J segment 11 bases; nucleotides outside the gene matches: 5. Germline values: CDR1 LGHDT, CDR2 YNNKEL (reference sequence). The CDR3 runs 11 residues. In DNA, the CDR3 is TGTGCCAGCAGCCGAGGACTAGAAAAGTACTTC. Translated, it gives CASSRGLEKYF.

The chain recombines TRBV2 with TRBJ1-1, with D possibly being TRBD1 (6 bases). Germline V gene lookup returns CDR1 SNHLY and CDR2 FYNNEI. V was trimmed by 3 bases and J by 4 bases, leaving 15 bases between them. CDR3 length: 15 amino acids. In nucleotides, the CDR3 is TGTGCCAGCAGTGACGAGGGTCCAGGGGTCACTGAAGCTTTCTTT. Amino acid sequence: CASSDEGPGVTEAFF.

The gene calls are TRBV5-1 and TRBJ1-1; D gene uncertain. The germline gives CDR1 SGHRS, CDR2 YFSETQ. This CDR3 has 13 residues. V lost 1 base and J 4 bases, leaving 8 bases between the germline ends. The CDR3 spells CASSLREFTEAFF. DNA of the CDR3: TGCGCCAGCAGCTTGAGGGAGTTCACTGAAGCTTTCTTT.